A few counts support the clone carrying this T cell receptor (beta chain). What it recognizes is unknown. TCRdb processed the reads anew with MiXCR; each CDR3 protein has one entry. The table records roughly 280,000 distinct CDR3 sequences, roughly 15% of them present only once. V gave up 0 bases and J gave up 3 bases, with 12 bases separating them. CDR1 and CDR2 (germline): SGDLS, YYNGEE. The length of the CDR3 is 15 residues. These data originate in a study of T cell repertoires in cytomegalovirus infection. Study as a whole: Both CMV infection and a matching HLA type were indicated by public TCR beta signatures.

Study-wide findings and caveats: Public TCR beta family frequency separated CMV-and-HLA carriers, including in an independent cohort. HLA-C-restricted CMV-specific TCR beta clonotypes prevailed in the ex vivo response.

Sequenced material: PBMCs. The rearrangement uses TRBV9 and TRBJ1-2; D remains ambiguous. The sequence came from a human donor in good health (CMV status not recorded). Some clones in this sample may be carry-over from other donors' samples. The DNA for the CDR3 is TGTGCCAGCAGCGTAGATGTGGGCGCCGACTATGGCTACACCTTC. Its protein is CASSVDVGADYGYTF.